The TCR beta chain described here comes from a study of T cell clonotyping in hematopoietic cell transplantation. Profiled with immunoSEQ multiplex PCR; TCRdb holds only in-frame clones, not every one. The sample carries 6,500 to 8,000 clones, approximately 98% recorded once. The specimen comprised PBMCs, sampled 30 days after allogeneic stem cell transplant. The source is a male patient aged 55 to 70 who had an allogeneic stem cell transplant from a related donor, so the T cells may come from the graft donor. Some clones in this sample may be carry-over from other donors' samples.

Here the CDR3 DNA reads TGTGCCAGCTCACCCACAGGACCCAAGAATTCACCCCTCCACTTT. Its translation: CASSPTGPKNSPLHF. The gene calls are TRBV18 and TRBJ1-6; maybe TRBD1 (5 bases). V gave up 3 bases and J gave up 7 bases, with 13 bases separating them. The CDR3 has 15 amino acids. Looked up from germline, CDR1 is KGHSH and CDR2 is LQKENI.